One sample yielded the 22 T cell receptor beta chains listed below, sequenced in a study of beta chain features in type 1 diabetes. Every bit of the isolated RNA underwent reverse transcription, so sequencing read expressed TCRB transcripts. Some clones are missing from TCRdb's copy, which holds only in-frame ones; the method was immunoSEQ multiplex PCR. The table has approximately 15,000 clones, less than 50% seen once; the top ten hold about 0.53%. What was sequenced was stem cell memory CD4+ T cells from blood. The source of these receptors is a woman aged 35 to 49 in good health.

The chain uses TRBV7-9 and TRBJ2-3; the match to TRBD1 covers 9 bases. Germline-derived CDR1 and CDR2 are SEHNR and FQNEAQ (reference sequence). Trimming removed 4 bases from V and 4 bases from J; junction bases left unmatched: 3. The CDR3 covers 14 residues. The CDR3 loop is CASSSTGGADTQYF. The CDR3 DNA reads TGTGCCAGCAGCTCTACAGGGGGCGCAGATACGCAGTATTTT.

Note on this clone: Other DNA sequences in the sample encode the same CDR3. CDR3 DNA sequence: TGTGCCAGCAGCTTAGTTTCCGGGGGGGGCTACGAGCAGTACTTC. Protein product: CASSLVSGGGYEQYF. V usage is TRBV7-2 and J usage is TRBJ2-7, with TRBD2 identical over 8 bases. This CDR3 has 15 amino acids. CDR1 and CDR2 (germline): SGHTA, FQGNSA. V shed 1 base and J 3 bases; nucleotides not matched to a gene: 5.

The chain uses TRBV7-9 and TRBJ2-1, with 11 bases that match TRBD2. This CDR3 region has 16 residues. Germline V CDR1 and CDR2: SEHNR, FQNEAQ (reference sequence). Trimming cost V 4 bases and J 3 bases; bases outside gene matches: 5. The CDR3 loop is CASSSLAGGLYNEQFF. CDR3 in DNA: TGTGCCAGCAGCTCCTTAGCGGGGGGGCTCTACAATGAGCAGTTCTTC.

This chain uses TRBV5-4 with TRBJ2-5; 11 bases map to TRBD2. The J call could be wrong; TRBJ2-7 is a better fit for the DNA end. The CDR3 sequence is 16 residues long. The V gene's germline CDR1 is SGHNT and CDR2 YYREEE (reference sequence). CDR3 in DNA: TGTGCCAGCAGCTTGGGAGGGACTAGCGGCCCCTACGAGCAGTACTTC. It specifies CASSLGGTSGPYEQYF.

The chain recombines TRBV19 with TRBJ2-3; possibly TRBD1 for D (5 bases). In germline, CDR1 is LNHDA, CDR2 SQIVND (reference sequence). The CDR3 is 16 amino acids. V lost 3 bases to trimming and J lost 2 bases, with 15 bases between them. This CDR3 is CASSINTGHNTDTQYF. In nucleotides, the CDR3 is TGTGCCAGTAGTATCAACACAGGCCACAACACAGATACGCAGTATTTT.

The chain joins TRBV10-2 to TRBJ2-7; 8 bases agree with TRBD1. The CDR3 extends over 14 amino acids. Unmatched junction bases numbered 4, after V lost 2 bases and J lost 4 bases. In germline, CDR1 is WSHSY, CDR2 SAAADI. CDR3 coding DNA: TGCGCCAGCAGTGAGCGACAGGGGAGGTACGAGCAGTACTTC. It is translated as CASSERQGRYEQYF.

The J gene is TRBJ2-2, the V gene TRBV14, with 9 bases matching TRBD1. From germline, CDR1 is SGHDN and CDR2 FVKESK. V lost 1 base and J lost 6; bases outside the gene matches: 3. The CDR3 is made up of 15 amino acids. For the CDR3, the DNA is TGTGCCAGCAGCCAAGGGAACAGGGGGCCCGGGGAGCTGTTTTTT. Protein sequence: CASSQGNRGPGELFF. The full variable domain, in which reference TRBV14 and TRBJ2-2 provide the parts outside the CDR3, is EAGVTQFPSHSVIEKGQTVTLRCDPISGHDNLYWYRRVMGKEIKFLLHFVKESKQDESGMPNNRFLAERTGGTYSTLKVQPAELEDSGVYFCASSQGNRGPGELFFGEGSRLTVL.

This clone showed up just once. V usage is TRBV6-5 and J usage is TRBJ1-6; D is possibly TRBD1 (6 bases). There are 15 residues in the CDR3. The V gene's germline CDR1 is MNHEY and CDR2 SVGAGI. V was cut by 6 bases and J by 4 bases, with 13 bases left in between. The chain's CDR3 is CASSQTGVYNSPLHF. The CDR3 nucleotides are TGTGCCAGCAGCCAGACAGGAGTTTATAATTCACCCCTCCACTTT.

This clone was counted between two and nine times. The chain recombines TRBV11-2 with TRBJ2-5; a weak D match, TRBD2 (6 bases). This CDR3 has 14 amino acids. V was pared by 4 bases and J by 5 bases, with 14 bases between. Germline V gene lookup returns CDR1 SGHAT and CDR2 FQNNGV. CDR3 sequence (DNA): TGTGCCAGCAGCTCAGGAGGGAGTGGGGAGACCCAGTACTTC. Translating gives CASSSGGSGETQYF.

This chain uses TRBV5-4 with TRBJ2-1; 9 nucleotides align to TRBD2. V gave up 3 bases and J gave up 7 bases; unmatched junction bases: 11. Germline V gives CDR1 SGHNT, CDR2 YYREEE (reference sequence). CDR3 length: 16 amino acids. In DNA, the CDR3 is TGTGCCAGCAGCTGGTTGGGCGGGGGGGCCTCGAATGAGCAGTTCTTC. This gives the protein CASSWLGGGASNEQFF.

The chain uses TRBV9 and TRBJ2-7; 7 bases align to TRBD2. The germline CDR1 and CDR2 sequences are SGDLS and YYNGEE. The CDR3 has 15 amino acids. J gave up 0 bases and V 0 bases, and 3 bases lay outside the gene matches. The CDR3 DNA reads as TGTGCCAGCAGCGTAGGGACTAGGGGCTCCTACGAGCAGTACTTC. Translation gives CASSVGTRGSYEQYF.

This sequence joins TRBV4-3 and TRBJ2-2; 9 bases align to TRBD1. Germline V gene data show CDR1 as LGHNA and CDR2 as YSLEER. The CDR3 loop spans 17 amino acids. V lost 4 bases and J lost 5; bases outside the gene matches: 11. DNA for the CDR3: TGCGCCAGCAGCCGGGCTACAGGGGGCTTGGATACCGGGGAGCTGTTTTTT. Protein: CASSRATGGLDTGELFF.

This clone has a handful of counts. This chain uses TRBV11-2 with TRBJ1-1; maybe TRBD1 (5 bases). V was clipped by 4 bases and J by 3 bases, with 21 bases between them. This CDR3 contains 17 residues. Germline V lookup: CDR1 SGHAT, CDR2 FQNNGV. The CDR3 DNA follows: TGTGCCAGCAGCTCCCTCTCGGTAGGGGCTCGACACACTGAAGCTTTCTTT. This gives the protein CASSSLSVGARHTEAFF.

The chain links TRBV6-5 to TRBJ2-1; TRBD2 agrees at 8 bases. V was clipped by 3 bases and J by 9 bases; unmatched bases: 10. CDR1 MNHEY and CDR2 SVGAGI come from the germline V gene. The CDR3 loop spans 15 amino acids. CDR3 amino acids: CASSYYGTRAGEQFF. CDR3 DNA: TGTGCCAGCAGTTATTACGGGACTAGGGCGGGTGAGCAGTTCTTC.

This chain uses TRBV6-1 with TRBJ1-2; D not resolved. This CDR3 is built from 13 residues. Trimming left V 3 bases short and J 4 bases short, with 9 bases between. Germline assignment: CDR1 MNHNS and CDR2 SASEGT. CDR3 bases: TGTGCCAGCAGTGAGGGCGGGGTCTATGGCTACACCTTC. Residues: CASSEGGVYGYTF.

The chain has TRBV5-1 and TRBJ2-1; 7 bases are a match to TRBD2. In germline, CDR1 is SGHRS, CDR2 YFSETQ. V gave up 0 bases and J gave up 6 bases; unmatched junction bases: 3. CDR3 length: 14 residues. This CDR3 reads CASSLVLAVNEQFF. The CDR3 DNA follows: TGCGCCAGCAGCTTGGTTCTAGCGGTCAATGAGCAGTTCTTC. Drawing the rest from reference TRBV5-1 and TRBJ2-1, the complete variable domain is KAGVTQTPRYLIKTRGQQVTLSCSPISGHRSVSWYQQTPGQGLQFLFEYFSETQRNKGNFPGRFSGRQFSNSRSEMNVSTLELGDSALYLCASSLVLAVNEQFFGPGTRLTVL.

This clone has a handful of counts. The chain's CDR3 is CASSRWDRGITEAFF. CDR3 in DNA: TGTGCCAGCTCACGCTGGGACAGGGGGATCACTGAAGCTTTCTTT. The gene calls are TRBV18 and TRBJ1-1; 11 bases are a match to TRBD1. Germline V gives CDR1 KGHSH, CDR2 LQKENI. The V gene end was trimmed by 4 bases and the J gene end by 4 bases; junction bases not matched to a gene: 5. CDR3 length equals 15 residues.

CDR3: CASSMGTRYNEQFF. In nucleotides, the CDR3 is TGTGCCAGCAGCATGGGGACAAGATACAATGAGCAGTTCTTC. The chain carries TRBV5-4 and TRBJ2-1; tentatively, D is TRBD1 (6 bases). From germline, CDR1 is SGHNT and CDR2 YYREEE (reference sequence). Deletions cut 4 bases from V and 4 bases from J, with 12 bases between. The CDR3 extends over 14 amino acids.

This clone was found a few times. The rearrangement links TRBV6-6 to TRBJ2-2, with D possibly being TRBD1 (6 bases). This CDR3 is 14 amino acids long. V was cut by 7 bases and J by 4 bases, with 13 bases left in between. The germline V gene encodes CDR1 MNHNY and CDR2 SVGAGI (reference sequence). DNA of the CDR3: TGTGCCAGCACCAAGACAGGCCCCACCGGGGAGCTGTTTTTT. This encodes CASTKTGPTGELFF.

The chain has TRBV2 and TRBJ1-3; no clear D gene. Trimming removed 8 bases from V and 0 bases from J, with 20 bases in between. CDR3 length equals 17 residues. Looked up from germline, CDR1 is SNHLY and CDR2 is FYNNEI. The CDR3 DNA is TGTGCCAGCGGGGAGCCAGGACTGCCTTTCTCTGGAAACACCATATATTTT. Residues: CASGEPGLPFSGNTIYF.

The chain combines TRBV5-1 with TRBJ1-2; possibly TRBD1 for D (5 bases). Trimming pared 6 bases from V and 2 bases from J, leaving 14 bases between. The CDR3 length is 14 residues. CDR1 SGHRS and CDR2 YFSETQ come from the germline V gene. For the CDR3, the DNA is TGCGCCAGCAAATTCGAAGGGGCAAACTATGGCTACACCTTC. It is translated as CASKFEGANYGYTF.

Only one count was recorded for this clone. The genes are TRBV21-1 and TRBJ1-5. TRBV21-1 is a recognized pseudogene. CDR3 size: 15 residues. The CDR3 DNA reads as TGTGCCAGCAGCAAAGGGGGACTTAGCAATCAGCCCCAGCATTTT. Translation: CASSKGGLSNQPQHF.